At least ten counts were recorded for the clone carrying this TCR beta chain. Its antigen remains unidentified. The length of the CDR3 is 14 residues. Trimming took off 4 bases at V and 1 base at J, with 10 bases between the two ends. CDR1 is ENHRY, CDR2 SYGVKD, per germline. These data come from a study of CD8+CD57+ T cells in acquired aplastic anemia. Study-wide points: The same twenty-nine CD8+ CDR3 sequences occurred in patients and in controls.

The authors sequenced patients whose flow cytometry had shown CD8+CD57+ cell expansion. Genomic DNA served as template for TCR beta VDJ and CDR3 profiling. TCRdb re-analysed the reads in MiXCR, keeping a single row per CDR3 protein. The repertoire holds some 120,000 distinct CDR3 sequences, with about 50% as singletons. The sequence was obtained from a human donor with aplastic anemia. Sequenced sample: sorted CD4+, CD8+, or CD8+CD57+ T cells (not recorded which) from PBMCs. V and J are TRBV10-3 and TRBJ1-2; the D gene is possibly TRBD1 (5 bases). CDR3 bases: TGTGCCATCAGTGCCGGGGGGGATAACTATGGCTACACCTTC. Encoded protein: CAISAGGDNYGYTF.